The 20 T cell receptor beta chains presented below share a single source sample, sequenced in a study of T-cell memory formation after mild COVID-19. One entry per CDR3 protein, called by TCRdb with MiXCR from the 5' RACE reads. The sample consists of around 340,000 distinct CDR3 sequences, roughly an eighth of them appearing once. Sequences were obtained from PBMCs or a T cell subset sorted from them (not recorded which). Every receptor here comes from a man aged 18 to 30 who had mild COVID-19 (a few samples of this study predate the infection). Cell type and time point are not known.

This chain uses TRBV12-3 or TRBV12-4 with TRBJ1-1; 7 nucleotides align to TRBD1. J lost 7 bases, V lost 1 base, and 3 bases had no gene match. The CDR3 is made up of 13 amino acids. CDR3 coding DNA: TGTGCCAGCAGTTTAGTTAGGGACAGTGAAGCTTTCTTT. This gives the protein CASSLVRDSEAFF.

V gene TRBV7-9 combines with J gene TRBJ2-2, with TRBD1 as a possible D gene (6 bases). There are 15 residues in the CDR3. V lost 5 bases and J lost 3, with 13 bases in between. Germline V gene lookup returns CDR1 SEHNR and CDR2 FQNEAQ (reference sequence). CDR3 sequence (DNA): TGTGCCAGCAGCGGCCGACAGGCGTACACCGGGGAGCTGTTTTTT. It encodes CASSGRQAYTGELFF.

J is TRBJ2-7 and V is TRBV2; 8 positions agree with TRBD2. The CDR3 extends over 14 amino acids. The trim removed 4 bases at V and 3 bases at J, leaving 5 bases unmatched. CDR1 is SNHLY and CDR2 is FYNNEI in the germline V gene. CDR3 DNA sequence: TGTGCCAGCAGTGGGACGGGAGGGAACTACGAGCAGTACTTC. It is translated as CASSGTGGNYEQYF.

V usage is TRBV12-3 or TRBV12-4 and J usage is TRBJ1-3; 8 bases align to TRBD1. CDR3 length equals 15 residues. The junction had 3 bases not matched to a gene; V was cut back by 5 bases and J by 0 bases. The CDR3 loop is CASSGQGRSGNTIYF. CDR3 DNA: TGTGCCAGCAGTGGACAGGGACGCTCTGGAAACACCATATATTTT.

This clonotype was observed a handful of times. This chain links TRBV4-2 with TRBJ2-3, with 12 nucleotides matching TRBD2. CDR1 is LGHNA and CDR2 is YNFKEQ in the germline V gene. The CDR3 is made up of 17 amino acids. Germline trimming cut 5 bases from V and 3 bases from J; bases unmatched to any gene: 9. The CDR3 DNA follows: TGTGCCAGCAGCGATGCTAGCGGGGGGGCCAGGACAGATACGCAGTATTTT. Translation gives CASSDASGGARTDTQYF.

This chain connects TRBV28 to TRBJ2-4; no reliable D call. Trimming left V 2 bases short and J 7 bases short, with 9 bases between. Germline loops: CDR1 MDHEN, CDR2 SYDVKM. This CDR3 comprises 13 residues. Here the CDR3 reads CASSLQSRNIQYF. DNA for the CDR3: TGTGCCAGCAGTTTACAGTCCAGGAACATTCAGTACTTC.

This clonotype was recorded a few times. The gene calls are TRBV4-1 and TRBJ1-2; no firm D call. Trimming pared 0 bases from V and 4 bases from J, leaving 3 bases between. The CDR3 extends over 12 amino acids. Germline-derived CDR1 and CDR2 are MGHRA and YSYEKL. The CDR3 region is CASSQELYGYTF. In DNA form, the CDR3 reads TGCGCCAGCAGCCAAGAGCTCTATGGCTACACCTTC.

This clonotype was picked up a small number of times. The V and J genes are TRBV10-3 and TRBJ2-5; unclear D gene. From germline, CDR1 is ENHRY and CDR2 SYGVKD. The CDR3 has 13 amino acids. Trimming stripped 0 bases from V and 1 base from J, with 3 bases between. The CDR3 reads CAISESFQETQYF. In nucleotides, the CDR3 is TGTGCCATCAGTGAGTCATTCCAAGAGACCCAGTACTTC.

This clonotype came up many times. At one of its ends the junction is not consistent with the germline gene, which may arise from a read error. CDR3 in amino acids: CASSRNYGYTF. The DNA of the CDR3 is TGCGCCAGCAGTCGAAACTATGGCTACACCTTC. This chain links TRBV6-2 or TRBV6-3 with TRBJ1-2; D is unresolved. The CDR3 is made up of 11 amino acids. Germline V lookup: CDR1 MNHEY, CDR2 SVGEGT.

The chain's CDR3 is CSARDFRRENSPLHF. CDR3 bases: TGCAGTGCTAGAGATTTCCGCAGGGAGAATTCACCCCTCCACTTT. This chain links TRBV20-1 with TRBJ1-6; D possibly corresponds to TRBD1 (5 bases). The length of the CDR3 is 15 residues. The germline CDR1 and CDR2 sequences are DFQATT and SNEGSKA (reference sequence). V lost 0 bases, J lost 7 bases, and 13 bases lay in between.

This clonotype was seen only a few times. The chain couples TRBV2 to TRBJ2-5; no reliable D call. Looked up from germline, CDR1 is SNHLY and CDR2 is FYNNEI. Trimming took off 6 bases at V and 5 bases at J, with 13 bases between the two ends. The CDR3 contains 13 residues. CDR3 nucleotide sequence: TGTGCCAGCAGCGATGACGCGAGGGAGACCCAGTACTTC. Translating it yields CASSDDARETQYF.

The V gene is TRBV20-1, the J gene TRBJ2-4; 7 bases are shared with TRBD2. The CDR3 totals 15 residues. Germline V gene lookup returns CDR1 DFQATT and CDR2 SNEGSKA (reference sequence). Losses at the gene ends were 0 bases for V and 7 bases for J; bases not matched to a gene: 9. CDR3 bases: TGCAGTGCTAGAGATCGAGAGGTCGGGGGGAACATTCAGTACTTC. Amino acid sequence: CSARDREVGGNIQYF.

CDR3 nucleotide sequence: TGTGCCAGCAGTACTAGACCGTTACAGCCCCAGCATTTT. It is translated as CASSTRPLQPQHF. This chain uses TRBV6-5 with TRBJ1-5; D is ambiguous. The V end lost 5 bases, the J end lost 7 bases, and 12 bases lay between the germline ends. Per germline, CDR1 MNHEY and CDR2 SVGAGI. The CDR3 extends over 13 amino acids.

The chain joins TRBV5-1 to TRBJ1-5; D not resolved. V dropped 4 bases and J dropped 4 bases, with 9 bases sitting between them. CDR3 length: 13 amino acids. Germline V gives CDR1 SGHRS, CDR2 YFSETQ. The CDR3 loop reads CASSGDGNQPQHF. CDR3 bases: TGCGCCAGCAGCGGTGACGGGAATCAGCCCCAGCATTTT.

This chain connects TRBV7-2 to TRBJ1-2, with 9 bases that match TRBD1. Germline-derived CDR1 and CDR2 are SGHTA and FQGNSA. Germline trimming cut 3 bases from V and 4 bases from J; bases unmatched to any gene: 6. CDR3 length equals 15 residues. This chain's CDR3 is CASSFRRGQGYGYTF. The DNA of the CDR3 is TGTGCCAGCAGCTTCAGAAGGGGACAGGGCTATGGCTACACCTTC.

This clonotype was detected many times. The V and J genes are TRBV20-1 and TRBJ2-7; TRBD2 agrees at 7 bases. CDR1 is DFQATT and CDR2 is SNEGSKA in the germline V gene (reference sequence). The V and J ends lost 3 bases and 0 bases, in that order; junction bases with no gene match: 5. CDR3 length equals 14 residues. CDR3 DNA: TGCAGTGCTAGTAGAAGCGGGGCCTCCTACGAGCAGTACTTC. Amino acid sequence: CSASRSGASYEQYF.

The chain carries TRBV5-5 and TRBJ2-5; D possibly uses TRBD1 or TRBD2 (7 bases each). Trimming removed 7 bases at V and 5 bases at J, with 18 bases between. The length of the CDR3 is 14 residues. Germline lookup yields CDR1 SGHKS and CDR2 YYEKEE (reference sequence). CDR3 residues: CASQGGGVRETQYF. CDR3 in DNA: TGTGCCAGCCAGGGAGGGGGCGTTCGGGAGACCCAGTACTTC.

This clonotype has a count of ten or more. The V and J genes are TRBV12-3 or TRBV12-4 and TRBJ2-5, with 13 bases lining up with TRBD2. V lost 5 bases and J lost 3; bases outside the gene matches: 3. This CDR3 spans 15 amino acids. DNA for the CDR3: TGTGCCAGCAGTCCAGGACTAGCGGGGGAAGAGACCCAGTACTTC. Translation gives CASSPGLAGEETQYF.

This clonotype came up a few times. V and J are TRBV5-6 and TRBJ2-2; a weak D match, TRBD2 (5 bases). The length of the CDR3 is 16 residues. From germline, CDR1 is SGHDT and CDR2 YYEEEE. The germline V and J ends were trimmed by 0 bases and 4 bases, with 13 bases remaining between them. CDR3 DNA sequence: TGTGCCAGCAGCTTGGCTGCGGGCGTGGGCACCGGGGAGCTGTTTTTT. This translates into CASSLAAGVGTGELFF.

In this sample, this clonotype turned up a few times. V usage is TRBV7-9 and J usage is TRBJ2-3; no clear D gene. Trimming took off 3 bases at V and 2 bases at J, with 9 bases between the two ends. The germline CDR1 and CDR2 sequences are SEHNR and FQNEAQ (reference sequence). This CDR3 region has 14 residues. The CDR3 DNA reads as TGTGCCAGCAGCTTCAACCGGTTCACAGATACGCAGTATTTT. This codes for CASSFNRFTDTQYF. Combining the CDR3 with reference TRBV7-9 and TRBJ2-3 gives the whole variable domain DTGVSQNPRHKITKRGQNVTFRCDPISEHNRLYWYRQTLGQGPEFLTYFQNEAQLEKSRLLSDRFSAERPKGSFSTLEIQRTEQGDSAMYLCASSFNRFTDTQYFGPGTRLTVL.